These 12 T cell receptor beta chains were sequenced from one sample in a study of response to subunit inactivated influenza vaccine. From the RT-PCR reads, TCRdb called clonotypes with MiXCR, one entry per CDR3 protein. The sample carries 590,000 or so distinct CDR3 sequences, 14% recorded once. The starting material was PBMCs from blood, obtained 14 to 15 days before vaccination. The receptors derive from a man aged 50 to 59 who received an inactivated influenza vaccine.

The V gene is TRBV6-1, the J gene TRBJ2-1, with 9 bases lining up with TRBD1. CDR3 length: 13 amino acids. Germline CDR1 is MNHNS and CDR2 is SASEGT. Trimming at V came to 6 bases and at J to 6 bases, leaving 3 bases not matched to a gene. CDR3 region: CASRTTGGNEQFF. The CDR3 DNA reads TGTGCCAGCAGAACGACAGGGGGCAATGAGCAGTTCTTC.

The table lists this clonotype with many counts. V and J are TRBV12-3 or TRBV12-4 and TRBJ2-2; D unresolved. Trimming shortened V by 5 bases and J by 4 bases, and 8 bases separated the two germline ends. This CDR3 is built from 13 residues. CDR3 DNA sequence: TGTGCCAGCAGTCCCTTGCTCACCGGGGAGCTGTTTTTT. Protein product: CASSPLLTGELFF.

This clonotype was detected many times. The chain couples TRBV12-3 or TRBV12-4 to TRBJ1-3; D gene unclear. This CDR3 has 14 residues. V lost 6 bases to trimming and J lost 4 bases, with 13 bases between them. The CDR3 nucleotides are TGTGCCAGCAGCACTCCTCGGAGGGGAAACACCATATATTTT. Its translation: CASSTPRRGNTIYF.

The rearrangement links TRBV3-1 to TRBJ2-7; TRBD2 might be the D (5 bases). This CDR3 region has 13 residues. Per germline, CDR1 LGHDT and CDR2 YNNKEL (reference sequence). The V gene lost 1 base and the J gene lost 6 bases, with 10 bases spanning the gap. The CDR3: CASSQVGSSEQYF. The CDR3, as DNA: TGTGCCAGCAGCCAAGTGGGGAGTAGCGAGCAGTACTTC.

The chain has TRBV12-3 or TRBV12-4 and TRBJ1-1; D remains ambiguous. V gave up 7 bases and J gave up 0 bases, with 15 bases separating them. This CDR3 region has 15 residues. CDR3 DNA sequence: TGTGCCAGCATTCTAAGGGCTCAGCTGAACACTGAAGCTTTCTTT. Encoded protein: CASILRAQLNTEAFF.

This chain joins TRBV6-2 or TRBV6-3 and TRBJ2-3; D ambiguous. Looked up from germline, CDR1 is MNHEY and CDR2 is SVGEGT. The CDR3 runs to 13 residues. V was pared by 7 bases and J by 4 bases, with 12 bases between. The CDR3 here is CASTDRGSDTQYF. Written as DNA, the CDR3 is TGTGCCAGCACCGACCGAGGTTCAGATACGCAGTATTTT.

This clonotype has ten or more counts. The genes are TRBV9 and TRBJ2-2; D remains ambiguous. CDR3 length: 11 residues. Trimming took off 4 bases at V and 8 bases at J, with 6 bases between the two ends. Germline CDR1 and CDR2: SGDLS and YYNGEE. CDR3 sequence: CASSTKGELFF. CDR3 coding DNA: TGTGCCAGCAGCACCAAAGGGGAGCTGTTTTTT.

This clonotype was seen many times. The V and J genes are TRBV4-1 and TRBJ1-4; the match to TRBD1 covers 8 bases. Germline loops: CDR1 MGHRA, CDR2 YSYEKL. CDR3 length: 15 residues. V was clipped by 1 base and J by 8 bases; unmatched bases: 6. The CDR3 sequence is CASSQVGTGGEKLFF. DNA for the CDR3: TGCGCCAGCAGCCAAGTCGGGACAGGTGGCGAAAAACTGTTTTTT.

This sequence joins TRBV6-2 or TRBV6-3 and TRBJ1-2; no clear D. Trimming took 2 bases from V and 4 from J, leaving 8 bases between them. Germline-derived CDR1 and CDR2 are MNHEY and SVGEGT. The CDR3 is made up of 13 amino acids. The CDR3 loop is CASSYLSFYGYTF. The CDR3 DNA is TGTGCCAGCAGTTACCTGTCCTTCTATGGCTACACCTTC.

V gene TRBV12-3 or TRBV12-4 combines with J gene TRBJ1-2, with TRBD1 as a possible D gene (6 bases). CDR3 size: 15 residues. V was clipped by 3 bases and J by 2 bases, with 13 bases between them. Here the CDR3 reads CASSLPHTGNYGYTF. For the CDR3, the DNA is TGTGCCAGCAGTTTGCCCCATACAGGGAACTATGGCTACACCTTC.

In DNA, the CDR3 is TGTGCCAGCAGTTTAACCCCAGGGAACTATAATTCACCCCTCCACTTT. Translated: CASSLTPGNYNSPLHF. V and J are TRBV3-1 and TRBJ1-6; TRBD1 might be the D (5 bases). Germline CDR1 and CDR2: LGHDT and YNNKEL (reference sequence). The CDR3 is 16 amino acids. The germline V and J ends were trimmed by 6 bases and 3 bases, with 15 bases remaining between them.

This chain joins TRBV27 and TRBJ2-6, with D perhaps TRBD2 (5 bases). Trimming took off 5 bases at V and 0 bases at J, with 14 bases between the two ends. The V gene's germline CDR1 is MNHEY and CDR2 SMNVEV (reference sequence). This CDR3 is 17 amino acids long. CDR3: CASSPPGRDSGANVLTF. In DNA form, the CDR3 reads TGTGCCAGCAGTCCCCCCGGCCGGGACTCTGGGGCCAACGTCCTGACTTTC.